The clone carrying this T cell receptor beta chain turned up a few times. Its matching antigen is unknown. The record originates from a study of cytomegalovirus exposure and HLA in healthy donors. The wider study: As an earlier analysis found, around 190 million T cells yielded approximately 110 million unique TCR beta sequences.

Researchers ran the PCR with 60 Vbeta and 13 Jbeta primers. TCRdb's copy holds only in-frame clones and misses some; the assay was immunoSEQ multiplex PCR. Among 50,000 to 65,000 clones, 71% were seen once, and the ten largest hold about 23%. Study-wide results and caveats: High specificity and sensitivity for cytomegalovirus status were reported for the classifier. In a later analysis, compared with equally common non-associated chains, HLA-associated beta chains were more expanded.

Despite likely unrecorded immune exposures, the donors were nominally healthy at the time of sampling. Looked up from germline, CDR1 is MDHEN and CDR2 is SYDVKM. The CDR3 has 14 residues. V was clipped by 6 bases and J by 1 base, with 13 bases between them. The sequence came from a man aged 50 or older in good health and CMV-seropositive. Sequencing was done on a sample of PBMCs. This chain connects TRBV28 to TRBJ2-7, with D possibly TRBD1 on 6 matching bases. The CDR3: CASRTQGGSYEQYF. CDR3 in DNA: TGTGCCAGCAGAACACAGGGTGGGTCCTACGAGCAGTACTTC.